This TCR beta chain was documented in a study of cytomegalovirus exposure and HLA in healthy donors. Study information: In terms of ancestry, the Caucasian-associated cluster contained about 80% of the approximately 400 genotyped donors.

Per the germline V gene, CDR1 is MNHNY and CDR2 is SVGAGI (reference sequence). Deletions cut 7 bases from V and 2 bases from J, with 12 bases between. This CDR3 has 13 residues. The PCR ran on 60 Vbeta and 13 Jbeta primers. The data were produced by immunoSEQ multiplex PCR, yet TCRdb's version contains in-frame clones alone and is incomplete. The table lists roughly 150,000 clones, approximately 86% of them singletons. Sequencing was performed on PBMCs. This clonotype was obtained from a woman aged 45-60 years in good health and CMV-seropositive. The chain couples TRBV6-6 to TRBJ2-7; tentatively, D is TRBD1 (5 bases). The CDR3 protein is CASTSDSPYEQYF. CDR3 coding DNA: TGTGCCAGCACCTCTGACAGCCCCTACGAGCAGTACTTC.